This passage covers 25 T cell receptor beta chains from one sample sequenced in a study of blood T cells in healthy people across ages. Then a second PCR, running roughly 7 to 12 cycles, was carried out with a sample-barcoded 5' primer and a J-beta primer mix. TCRdb analysed the 5' RACE reads with MiXCR anew, one entry per CDR3 protein. The sample contains approximately 900,000 distinct CDR3 sequences, roughly 48% of which appear only once. The sample consisted of blood. These receptor sequences come from a man aged 25 to 40 in good health.

The gene calls are TRBV7-2 and TRBJ2-1; TRBD2 agrees at 9 bases. The V and J ends lost 3 bases and 7 bases, in that order; junction bases with no gene match: 7. This CDR3 spans 15 amino acids. Per germline, CDR1 SGHTA and CDR2 FQGNSA. The CDR3 DNA reads as TGTGCCAGCAGCTTTGTTCTAGCGGGATATAATGAGCAGTTCTTC. Translated, it gives CASSFVLAGYNEQFF.

The chain uses TRBV29-1 and TRBJ2-6; unclear D gene. Germline V CDR1 and CDR2: SQVTM, ANQGSEA. The CDR3 consists of 15 residues. V gave up 0 bases and J gave up 2 bases, with 8 bases separating them. CDR3 DNA: TGCAGCGTTGAAGATCCCGTTGCTGGGGCCAACGTCCTGACTTTC. Its translation is CSVEDPVAGANVLTF.

This chain uses TRBV10-3 with TRBJ2-7; 8 bases line up with TRBD1. The end of the DNA is better explained by TRBJ2-5, so the J call may be wrong. The CDR3 runs to 16 residues. Germline-derived CDR1 and CDR2 are ENHRY and SYGVKD. The CDR3 is CAISTADQGAGETQYF. CDR3 coding DNA: TGTGCCATCAGTACGGCTGACCAGGGGGCTGGAGAGACCCAGTACTTC.

J is TRBJ2-6 and V is TRBV4-3; D not certain. In germline, CDR1 is LGHNA, CDR2 YSLEER. This CDR3 region has 18 residues. V was shortened by 2 bases and J by 0 bases, with 14 bases between the two germline ends. This chain's CDR3 is CASSQLQPSDSGANVLTF. The CDR3 bases are TGCGCCAGCAGCCAATTACAACCCTCCGACTCTGGGGCCAACGTCCTGACTTTC.

CDR3 DNA sequence: TGTGCCAGCAGTTACTCGTATACCGGGACCCGTAGACCTGAGCAGTACTTC. Its translation: CASSYSYTGTRRPEQYF. This chain uses TRBV6-5 with TRBJ2-7; D assignment may be TRBD1 or TRBD2 (5 bases each). Germline V lookup: CDR1 MNHEY, CDR2 SVGAGI. Trimming removed 0 bases from V and 7 bases from J, with 22 bases in between. The CDR3 spans 17 residues.

The genes are TRBV14 and TRBJ1-5; no clear D. CDR1 and CDR2 (germline): SGHDN, FVKESK. The CDR3 is made up of 13 amino acids. V lost 0 bases and J lost 5, with 5 bases in between. The CDR3 spells CASSQENHQPQHF. For the CDR3, the DNA is TGTGCCAGCAGCCAAGAAAATCATCAGCCCCAGCATTTT.

The V call is TRBV6-2 or TRBV6-3, the J call TRBJ2-7; possibly TRBD1 for D (6 bases). The V gene lost 5 bases and the J gene lost 5 bases, with 16 bases spanning the gap. The germline V gene encodes CDR1 MNHEY and CDR2 SVGEGT. The length of the CDR3 is 14 residues. CDR3 sequence reads: CASSLPITGNEQYF. CDR3 nucleotides: TGTGCCAGCAGTCTTCCGATAACAGGGAACGAGCAGTACTTC.

The V gene is TRBV20-1, the J gene TRBJ2-7; D is perhaps TRBD1 or TRBD2 (5 bases each). The germline V gene has CDR1 DFQATT and CDR2 SNEGSKA (reference sequence). The CDR3 has 13 amino acids. V was trimmed by 2 bases and J by 2 bases, leaving 10 bases between them. Here the CDR3 reads CSARKGSPYEQYF. The CDR3 nucleotides read TGCAGTGCTAGAAAGGGGAGCCCCTACGAGCAGTACTTC.

The chain joins TRBV4-2 to TRBJ2-2; TRBD2 is a possible D gene (5 bases). Trimming stripped 5 bases from V and 6 bases from J, with 13 bases between. The CDR3 has 14 residues. Germline V CDR1 and CDR2: LGHNA, YNFKEQ. The CDR3 coding sequence is TGTGCCAGCAGCTCTAAGGCGCGGGCCGGGGAGCTGTTTTTT. It yields the protein CASSSKARAGELFF.

The count of this clonotype is one. This chain uses TRBV6-4 with TRBJ1-2, with D possibly matching TRBD1 (6 bases). Germline lookup yields CDR1 MRHNA and CDR2 SNTAGT. This CDR3 comprises 15 residues. V was clipped by 6 bases and J by 4 bases, with 18 bases between them. The CDR3 loop reads CASSPRPTGTYGYTF. The CDR3 coding sequence is TGTGCCAGCAGCCCTAGACCCACAGGGACCTATGGCTACACCTTC.

CDR3 sequence: CASRDREDTEAFF. The CDR3 bases are TGTGCCAGCCGGGACAGGGAGGACACTGAAGCTTTCTTT. J is TRBJ1-1 and V is TRBV27, with TRBD1 matching over 9 bases. After removal of 8 bases from V and 3 bases from J, the junction contained 4 bases not matched to a gene. The germline V gene has CDR1 MNHEY and CDR2 SMNVEV (reference sequence). This CDR3 is 13 amino acids long.

This clonotype was detected a few times. The rearrangement uses TRBV29-1 and TRBJ2-1, with 11 bases identical to TRBD1. V was pared by 3 bases and J by 10 bases, with 5 bases of the junction left unmatched. Germline loops: CDR1 SQVTM, CDR2 ANQGSEA. The CDR3 covers 13 residues. CDR3 sequence (DNA): TGCAGCGTTGAGAGGACAGGGGGCAACGAGCAGTTCTTC. Its protein product is CSVERTGGNEQFF.

V is TRBV5-4 and J is TRBJ2-5, with TRBD1 identical over 8 bases. The V and J ends lost 2 bases and 6 bases, in that order; junction bases with no gene match: 3. In germline, CDR1 is SGHNT, CDR2 YYREEE (reference sequence). The CDR3 has 13 amino acids. The CDR3 coding sequence is TGTGCCAGCAGCTTCGACAGGGGACAGACCCAGTACTTC. Amino acids: CASSFDRGQTQYF. The entire variable domain, with the rest obtained from reference TRBV5-4 and TRBJ2-5, is as follows: ETGVTQSPTHLIKTRGQQVTLRCSSQSGHNTVSWYQQALGQGPQFIFQYYREEENGRGNFPPRFSGLQFPNYSSELNVNALELDDSALYLCASSFDRGQTQYFGPGTRLLVL.

Comment on this clonotype: At one boundary the junction diverges from the germline segment, which might be a read error. J is TRBJ2-1 and V is TRBV29-1; TRBD2 might be the D (5 bases). The closer fit of TRBJ2-7 to the DNA end suggests the J call may be wrong. The length of the CDR3 is 12 residues. The germline V gene encodes CDR1 SQVTM and CDR2 ANQGSEA. CDR3 DNA sequence: TGCCGCGTGGGGAGCTCCTACAATGAGCAGTACTTC. This sequence encodes CRVGSSYNEQYF.

The chain has TRBV4-1 and TRBJ2-1; 11 nucleotides line up with TRBD2. The junction had 2 bases not matched to a gene; V was cut back by 0 bases and J by 10 bases. Germline V lookup: CDR1 MGHRA, CDR2 YSYEKL. This CDR3 has 14 amino acids. CDR3 loop: CASSQEPSGGEQFF. The CDR3 region has the DNA TGCGCCAGCAGCCAAGAGCCTAGCGGGGGGGAGCAGTTCTTC.

This clonotype was observed a few times. The genes are TRBV28 and TRBJ2-1; D remains unclear. CDR1 is MDHEN, CDR2 SYDVKM, per germline. Trimming took off 2 bases at V and 12 bases at J, with 8 bases between the two ends. CDR3 length: 11 residues. CDR3 sequence (DNA): TGTGCCAGCAGTTTACTGGGCACGCAGTTCTTC. It yields the protein CASSLLGTQFF.

The chain has TRBV4-1 and TRBJ2-7; 7 positions agree with TRBD1. This CDR3 is 16 amino acids long. Germline-derived CDR1 and CDR2 are MGHRA and YSYEKL. V was pared by 1 base and J by 0 bases, with 6 bases of the junction left unmatched. The CDR3 loop reads CASSQVDQGVSYEQYF. Here the CDR3 DNA reads TGCGCCAGCAGCCAAGTTGACCAGGGGGTCTCCTACGAGCAGTACTTC.

This clonotype has at least ten counts. V is TRBV28 and J is TRBJ2-1; 9 bases fit TRBD2. Germline CDR1 reads MDHEN; CDR2 reads SYDVKM. There are 13 residues in the CDR3. V was clipped by 8 bases and J by 7 bases; unmatched bases: 6. Here the CDR3 DNA reads TGTGCCAGCTCTCTAGCGGGATATAATGAGCAGTTCTTC. Amino acids: CASSLAGYNEQFF. The entire variable domain, with the rest obtained from reference TRBV28 and TRBJ2-1, is as follows: DVKVTQSSRYLVKRTGEKVFLECVQDMDHENMFWYRQDPGLGLRLIYFSYDVKMKEKGDIPEGYSVSREKKERFSLILESASTNQTSMYLCASSLAGYNEQFFGPGTRLTVL.

In this sample, this clonotype turned up many times. The rearrangement links TRBV29-1 to TRBJ2-7, with TRBD1 identical over 10 bases. V dropped 3 bases and J dropped 5; count of bases not matched to a gene: 16. Germline values: CDR1 SQVTM, CDR2 ANQGSEA. The CDR3 sequence is 17 residues long. This CDR3 reads CSVEGTGVNLRDHEQYF. The CDR3 nucleotides are TGCAGCGTTGAGGGGACAGGGGTAAATCTCAGGGATCACGAGCAGTACTTC.

Here the CDR3 reads CASTETSGANVLTF. In DNA, the CDR3 is TGTGCCAGCACCGAGACCTCTGGGGCCAACGTCCTGACTTTC. The rearrangement joins TRBV6-6 to TRBJ2-6, with D uncertain. CDR1 and CDR2 from the germline V gene are MNHNY and SVGAGI (reference sequence). This CDR3 has 14 residues. V lost 7 bases to trimming and J lost 0 bases, with 7 bases between them.

This clonotype was seen repeatedly, ten times or more. The chain links TRBV3-1 to TRBJ2-3; 12 bases agree with TRBD2. CDR3 length: 16 amino acids. Germline V CDR1 and CDR2: LGHDT, YNNKEL (reference sequence). Trimming took 4 bases from V and 6 from J; bases not matched to a gene: 8. The CDR3 coding sequence is TGTGCCAGCAGCCGCCTCCTAGCGGGGGGGCCCGATACGCAGTATTTT. It translates to CASSRLLAGGPDTQYF.

This sequence joins TRBV30 and TRBJ1-1, with D possibly TRBD1 on 5 matching bases. The germline gives CDR1 GTSNPN, CDR2 SVGIG (reference sequence). The CDR3 loop spans 14 amino acids. The V end was cut by 3 bases, the J end by 4 bases, with 15 bases between. CDR3 nucleotides: TGTGCCTGGAGCACTCAGGGTAAGAGCACTGAAGCTTTCTTT. Amino acids: CAWSTQGKSTEAFF.

A remark on this clonotype: This may be a read error: a much more frequent sequence differs by one nucleotide. The chain links TRBV29-1 to TRBJ2-7; weak D call: TRBD1 (5 bases). Germline V gene data show CDR1 as SQVTM and CDR2 as ANQGSEA. V was shortened by 7 bases and J by 0 bases, with 10 bases between the two germline ends. The CDR3 is made up of 12 amino acids. CDR3 DNA sequence: TGCAGCGCACAGGTTGGCTCCTACGAGCAGTACTTC. This translates into CSAQVGSYEQYF.

The chain links TRBV20-1 to TRBJ2-3; 12 bases map to TRBD2. Germline CDR1 reads DFQATT; CDR2 reads SNEGSKA (reference sequence). This CDR3 spans 12 amino acids. J lost 10 bases, V lost 3 bases, and 2 bases had no gene match. The CDR3 loop reads CSARASGRAQYF. The CDR3 region has the DNA TGCAGTGCTAGGGCTAGCGGGAGGGCGCAGTATTTT.

This chain joins TRBV27 and TRBJ2-6, with D hard to call. Germline V CDR1 and CDR2: MNHEY, SMNVEV (reference sequence). The length of the CDR3 is 13 residues. Trimming took 5 bases from V and 11 from J, leaving 13 bases between them. CDR3 in DNA: TGTGCCAGCAGTCCTTCCCTCCTCGACGTCCTGACTTTC. Amino acid sequence: CASSPSLLDVLTF.